This T cell receptor beta chain was identified in a study of T cells in Graves' hyperthyroidism and ophthalmopathy. Whole-study findings and limits: Expanded thyroid clonotypes (above 0.001) were mostly also found in blood. A model built on 13 V-J features separated ophthalmopathy from stable hyperthyroidism.

The authors obtained PBMCs from around 11 ml of fresh peripheral blood. Germline trimming cut 5 bases from V and 6 bases from J; bases unmatched to any gene: 7. The CDR3 covers 15 residues. What was amplified from RNA transcripts were TCR beta CDR3 regions. TCR CDR3 regions were first amplified by RT-PCR with HTBI primers. MiXCR, applied by TCRdb to the multiplex PCR reads, yields one record per CDR3 protein. The top ten clones hold 47% of a sample with more than 450,000 distinct CDR3 sequences, just under 20% of them seen once. On this clonotype itself: The antigen is not known.

This chain uses TRBV12-3 or TRBV12-4 with TRBJ1-4, with 9 bases aligning to TRBD1. This sequence originates from a man aged 35 to 55 with Graves' ophthalmopathy. Specimen: blood. The CDR3 region is CASSPRTGADEKLFF. The CDR3 DNA follows: TGTGCCAGCAGTCCCCGGACAGGGGCGGATGAAAAACTGTTTTTT.